This TCR beta chain was recovered during a study of T cells in Graves' hyperthyroidism and ophthalmopathy. Study information: Peripheral blood was secured at the point of initial diagnosis, before any treatment.

This clonotype was picked up many times. The V and J ends lost 6 bases and 6 bases, in that order; junction bases with no gene match: 5. There are 13 residues in the CDR3. Germline V gene lookup returns CDR1 SNHLY and CDR2 FYNNEI. RNA transcripts served as the template for amplifying TCR beta CDR3 regions. HTBI primers were the set used in a first-round RT-PCR of the TCR CDR3. TCRdb called the multiplex PCR reads again in MiXCR, with one record for every CDR3 protein. Seen here are around 350,000 distinct CDR3 sequences, 15% to 20% observed once, and the top ten hold about 4%. The TCR was taken from a woman aged 18-30 years with Graves' hyperthyroidism. The sample comprised blood. This chain connects TRBV2 to TRBJ1-2; 9 nucleotides line up with TRBD1. The CDR3 DNA follows: TGTGCCAGCAGGGGACAGGGATTTGATGGCTACACCTTC. This codes for CASRGQGFDGYTF.